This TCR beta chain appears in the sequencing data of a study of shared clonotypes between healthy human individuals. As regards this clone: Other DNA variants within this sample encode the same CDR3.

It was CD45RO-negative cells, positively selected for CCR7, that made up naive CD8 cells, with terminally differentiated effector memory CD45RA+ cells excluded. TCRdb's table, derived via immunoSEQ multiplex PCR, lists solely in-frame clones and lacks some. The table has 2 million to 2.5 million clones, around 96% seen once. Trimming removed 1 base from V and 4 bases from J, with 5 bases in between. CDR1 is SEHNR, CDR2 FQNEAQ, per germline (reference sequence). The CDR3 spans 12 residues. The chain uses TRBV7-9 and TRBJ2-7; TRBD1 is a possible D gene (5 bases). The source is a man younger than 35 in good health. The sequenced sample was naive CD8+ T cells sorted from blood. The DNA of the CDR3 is TGTGCCAGCAGCTTAGGGACATACGAGCAGTACTTC. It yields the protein CASSLGTYEQYF.